The 25 T cell receptor beta chains in this list originate from one sample, sequenced in a study of cytomegalovirus exposure and HLA in healthy donors. The PCR contained 60 Vbeta and 13 Jbeta primers. TCRdb's table, derived via immunoSEQ multiplex PCR, lists solely in-frame clones and lacks some. This table holds more than 150,000 clones, about three quarters found once. The sequenced sample consisted of PBMCs. The receptors here all came from a woman aged 45-65 years in good health and CMV-seropositive.

The chain has TRBV28 and TRBJ2-1; a possible D gene is TRBD1 (6 bases). The germline gives CDR1 MDHEN, CDR2 SYDVKM. The CDR3 consists of 16 residues. V lost 6 bases and J 5 bases, leaving 20 bases between the germline ends. CDR3: CASSKTHPGTNNEQFF. The CDR3 nucleotides read TGTGCCAGCAGCAAGACCCACCCTGGGACAAACAATGAGCAGTTCTTC. Using reference TRBV28 and TRBJ2-1 for the parts outside the CDR3, the full variable domain is DVKVTQSSRYLVKRTGEKVFLECVQDMDHENMFWYRQDPGLGLRLIYFSYDVKMKEKGDIPEGYSVSREKKERFSLILESASTNQTSMYLCASSKTHPGTNNEQFFGPGTRLTVL.

V is TRBV18 and J is TRBJ2-2, with a possible D match to TRBD1 (6 bases). The CDR3 is 15 residues long. V dropped 5 bases and J dropped 4 bases, with 14 bases sitting between them. Germline V gene data show CDR1 as KGHSH and CDR2 as LQKENI. The CDR3 DNA follows: TGTGCCAGCTCAACAGACAGGACTTCCACCGGGGAGCTGTTTTTT. The encoded protein is CASSTDRTSTGELFF.

The V and J genes are TRBV19 and TRBJ1-4; 7 bases align to TRBD1. In germline, CDR1 is LNHDA, CDR2 SQIVND (reference sequence). The CDR3 is 16 residues long. Trimming at V came to 6 bases and at J to 1 base, leaving 8 bases not matched to a gene. The CDR3 DNA sequence: TGTGCCAGTAGCCTTACTTACAGGGGAACTAATGAAAAACTGTTTTTT. Translation: CASSLTYRGTNEKLFF.

This chain links TRBV9 with TRBJ2-1; 9 bases fit TRBD1. The CDR3 runs to 16 residues. Germline loops: CDR1 SGDLS, CDR2 YYNGEE. After removal of 0 bases from V and 7 bases from J, the junction contained 8 bases not matched to a gene. The CDR3 nucleotides read TGTGCCAGCAGCGTAGTGGGACAGGGCGGTTGGAATGAGCAGTTCTTC. Protein sequence: CASSVVGQGGWNEQFF.

This chain connects TRBV2 to TRBJ1-5; 8 nucleotides match TRBD1. Germline trimming cut 6 bases from V and 7 bases from J; bases unmatched to any gene: 5. This CDR3 spans 13 amino acids. The germline V gene encodes CDR1 SNHLY and CDR2 FYNNEI. CDR3 in DNA: TGTGCCAGCAGAGGACAGGGTTACCAGCCCCAGCATTTT. Translation: CASRGQGYQPQHF.

This chain joins TRBV4-3 and TRBJ1-4; possibly TRBD1 for D (5 bases). Trimming pared 0 bases from V and 7 bases from J, leaving 15 bases between. CDR1 and CDR2 from the germline V gene are LGHNA and YSLEER. The CDR3 is made up of 16 amino acids. In nucleotides, the CDR3 is TGCGCCAGCAGCCAAGATCCGGGGGGTGGAAGTGAAAAACTGTTTTTT. Its protein is CASSQDPGGGSEKLFF.

The genes are TRBV28 and TRBJ1-2; 8 bases match TRBD1. Per the germline V gene, CDR1 is MDHEN and CDR2 is SYDVKM. The CDR3 extends over 15 amino acids. V lost 7 bases, J lost 5 bases, and 12 bases stayed unmatched. CDR3 nucleotides: TGTGCCAGCACTCTGGGCGGACAGGGCTGGTATGGCTACACCTTC. As protein: CASTLGGQGWYGYTF.

Of note for this clone: The junction does not match germline at one end; this may be a read error. For the CDR3, the DNA is TGTGCCAGCAGGCGGCCGGGGAAAAACAGTCAGTACTTC. This translates into CASRRPGKNSQYF. The chain uses TRBV6-6 and TRBJ2-4; TRBD2 might be the D (5 bases). The CDR3 loop spans 13 amino acids. Germline values: CDR1 MNHNY, CDR2 SVGAGI (reference sequence).

The V call is TRBV2, the J call TRBJ1-5; the D gene is possibly TRBD1 (6 bases). The CDR3 covers 15 residues. V gave up 5 bases and J gave up 2 bases, with 13 bases separating them. Germline loops: CDR1 SNHLY, CDR2 FYNNEI. The CDR3 DNA sequence: TGTGCCAGCAGTAAACAGGGAGGGGGCAATCAGCCCCAGCATTTT. It specifies CASSKQGGGNQPQHF.

The J gene is TRBJ2-3, the V gene TRBV18; TRBD2 aligns across 8 bases. Germline trimming cut 3 bases from V and 2 bases from J; bases unmatched to any gene: 4. The germline gives CDR1 KGHSH, CDR2 LQKENI. The CDR3 covers 15 residues. CDR3 bases: TGTGCCAGCTCACCCATAGCGGGGAACACAGATACGCAGTATTTT. It specifies CASSPIAGNTDTQYF. Full variable domain (rest looked up from reference TRBV18 and TRBJ2-3): NAGVMQNPRHLVRRRGQEARLRCSPMKGHSHVYWYRQLPEEGLKFMVYLQKENIIDESGMPKERFSAEFPKEGPSILRIQQVVRGDSAAYFCASSPIAGNTDTQYFGPGTRLTVL.

A word on this clone: At one boundary the junction diverges from the germline segment, which might be a read error. This chain joins TRBV28 and TRBJ2-6; maybe TRBD1 (5 bases). Germline values: CDR1 MDHEN, CDR2 SYDVKM. CDR3 size: 15 residues. CDR3: CASSQAPSGANGLTF. Here the CDR3 DNA reads TGTGCCAGCAGCCAAGCACCCTCTGGGGCCAACGGCCTGACTTTC.

V usage is TRBV19 and J usage is TRBJ2-3, with TRBD1 identical over 7 bases. There are 14 residues in the CDR3. Germline values: CDR1 LNHDA, CDR2 SQIVND (reference sequence). The junction had 2 bases not matched to a gene; V was cut back by 4 bases and J by 1 base. CDR3 residues: CASSRDRGTDTQYF. CDR3 sequence (DNA): TGTGCCAGTAGTAGAGACAGGGGCACAGATACGCAGTATTTT.

This chain links TRBV28 with TRBJ2-7; D is uncertain. CDR1 is MDHEN and CDR2 is SYDVKM in the germline V gene. There are 12 residues in the CDR3. Trimming took 2 bases from V and 3 from J, leaving 5 bases between them. The DNA for the CDR3 is TGTGCCAGCAGTTTAAACAGCTACGAGCAGTACTTC. It is translated as CASSLNSYEQYF.

The chain joins TRBV28 to TRBJ2-1, with a possible D match to TRBD2 (6 bases). In germline, CDR1 is MDHEN, CDR2 SYDVKM. The CDR3 covers 14 residues. V was trimmed by 6 bases and J by 7 bases, leaving 16 bases between them. CDR3 nucleotide sequence: TGTGCCAGCAGGGTAGGCGGGATAGGAAATGAGCAGTTCTTC. Its protein product is CASRVGGIGNEQFF.

This clone showed up just a few times. The chain recombines TRBV19 with TRBJ1-3; a weak D match, TRBD1 (6 bases). The CDR3 consists of 16 residues. Trimming shortened V by 5 bases and J by 0 bases, and 14 bases separated the two germline ends. The germline V gene has CDR1 LNHDA and CDR2 SQIVND (reference sequence). CDR3: CASSLDRSRSGNTIYF. CDR3 bases: TGTGCCAGTAGTCTCGACAGGTCCCGCTCTGGAAACACCATATATTTT. Full variable domain (outside the CDR3, taken from reference TRBV19 and TRBJ1-3): DGGITQSPKYLFRKEGQNVTLSCEQNLNHDAMYWYRQDPGQGLRLIYYSQIVNDFQKGDIAEGYSVSREKKESFPLTVTSAQKNPTAFYLCASSLDRSRSGNTIYFGEGSWLTVV.

The chain has TRBV2 and TRBJ2-3; D is undetermined. The CDR3 is made up of 13 amino acids. Trimming took off 4 bases at V and 3 bases at J, with 8 bases between the two ends. Per the germline V gene, CDR1 is SNHLY and CDR2 is FYNNEI. DNA for the CDR3: TGTGCCAGCAGTGTCGGCGGAACAGATACGCAGTATTTT. It codes for CASSVGGTDTQYF.

This chain links TRBV11-3 with TRBJ1-1; possible D gene TRBD1, 6 bases. V lost 5 bases, J lost 7 bases, and 8 bases lay in between. This CDR3 has 11 amino acids. CDR1 SGHNT and CDR2 YENEEA come from the germline V gene. The CDR3 DNA reads TGTGCCAGCAGCAGGGACAATGAAGCTTTCTTT. Residues: CASSRDNEAFF.

The J gene is TRBJ2-7, the V gene TRBV21-1; the table's D call TRBD2 went unverified against the DNA. TRBV21-1 is an annotated pseudogene. The CDR3 is 17 amino acids. In DNA, the CDR3 is TGTGCCAGCAGCATCACGGTGAGGAGCCCCGTCGGCTACGAGCAGTACTTC. This translates into CASSITVRSPVGYEQYF.

The chain has TRBV7-6 and TRBJ2-1; maybe TRBD1 (6 bases). With 1 base removed from V and 0 bases from J, the gap between germline ends came to 7 bases. Germline V lookup: CDR1 SGHVS, CDR2 FNYEAQ. There are 15 residues in the CDR3. The CDR3 protein is CASSLGGGSYNEQFF. DNA for the CDR3: TGTGCCAGCAGCTTAGGAGGGGGCTCCTACAATGAGCAGTTCTTC.

DNA for the CDR3: TGCGCCAGCAGCCCGGTCTACGGGGAATCCTACAATGAGCAGTTCTTC. It codes for CASSPVYGESYNEQFF. The V gene is TRBV4-3, the J gene TRBJ2-1; D is possibly TRBD2 (5 bases). V lost 4 bases and J 1 base, leaving 14 bases between the germline ends. There are 16 residues in the CDR3. Germline V CDR1 and CDR2: LGHNA, YSLEER.

The rearrangement links TRBV4-2 to TRBJ2-1, with a tentative D call TRBD2 (5 bases). Trimming pared 4 bases from V and 1 base from J, leaving 11 bases between. CDR3 length: 15 amino acids. Germline CDR1 LGHNA, CDR2 YNFKEQ. The CDR3 is CASSLSEGSYNEQFF. The CDR3 DNA sequence: TGTGCCAGCAGCCTCTCAGAGGGATCCTACAATGAGCAGTTCTTC.

A single count supports this clone. The chain has TRBV30 and TRBJ1-1; a weak D match, TRBD1 (6 bases). Looked up from germline, CDR1 is GTSNPN and CDR2 is SVGIG (reference sequence). The V end was cut by 8 bases, the J end by 5 bases, with 18 bases between. The CDR3 runs 13 residues. CDR3 amino acids: CARGLSGQTEAFF. The CDR3 bases are TGTGCCCGAGGCCTCTCTGGACAGACTGAAGCTTTCTTT. Full variable domain (remainder filled in from reference TRBV30 and TRBJ1-1): SQTIHQWPATLVQPVGSPLSLECTVEGTSNPNLYWYRQAAGRGLQLLFYSVGIGQISSEVPQNLSASRPQDRQFILSSKKLLLSDSGFYLCARGLSGQTEAFFGQGTRLTVV.

This clone was seen a handful of times. The rearrangement uses TRBV6-1 and TRBJ2-3, with 9 bases fitting TRBD2. From germline, CDR1 is MNHNS and CDR2 SASEGT. The CDR3 contains 15 residues. The J segment lost 4 bases and the V segment lost 5 bases, leaving 7 bases of the junction unmatched. The DNA of the CDR3 is TGTGCCAGCAGTTTAGCGGGAGCCCACCCAGATACGCAGTATTTT. This translates into CASSLAGAHPDTQYF.

V and J are TRBV23-1 and TRBJ1-4, with 8 bases matching TRBD1. TRBV23-1 is reported as an ORF; its role is uncertain. Losses at the gene ends were 0 bases for V and 6 bases for J; bases not matched to a gene: 3. The CDR3 has 15 residues. The CDR3 spells CASSQSKQGDEKLFF. DNA for the CDR3: TGCGCCAGCAGTCAATCTAAACAGGGGGATGAAAAACTGTTTTTT.

This chain connects TRBV27 to TRBJ2-7; D remains unclear. CDR3 length: 12 amino acids. Per the germline V gene, CDR1 is MNHEY and CDR2 is SMNVEV (reference sequence). The V gene lost 8 bases and the J gene lost 3 bases, with 11 bases spanning the gap. The CDR3 loop reads CASGHKRYEQYF. The CDR3 DNA reads as TGTGCCAGCGGCCACAAGCGCTACGAGCAGTACTTC.